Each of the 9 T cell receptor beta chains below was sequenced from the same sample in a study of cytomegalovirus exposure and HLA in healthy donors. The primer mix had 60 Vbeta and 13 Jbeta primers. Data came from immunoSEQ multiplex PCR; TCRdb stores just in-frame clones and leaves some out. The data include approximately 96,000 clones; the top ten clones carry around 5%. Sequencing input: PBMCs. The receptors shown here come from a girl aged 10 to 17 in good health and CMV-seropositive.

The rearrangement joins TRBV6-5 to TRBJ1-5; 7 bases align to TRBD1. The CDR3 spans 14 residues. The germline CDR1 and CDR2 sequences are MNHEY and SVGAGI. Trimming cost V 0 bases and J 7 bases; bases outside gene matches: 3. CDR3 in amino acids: CASSYSPGGQPQHF. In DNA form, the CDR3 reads TGTGCCAGCAGTTACTCCCCAGGGGGGCAGCCCCAGCATTTT.

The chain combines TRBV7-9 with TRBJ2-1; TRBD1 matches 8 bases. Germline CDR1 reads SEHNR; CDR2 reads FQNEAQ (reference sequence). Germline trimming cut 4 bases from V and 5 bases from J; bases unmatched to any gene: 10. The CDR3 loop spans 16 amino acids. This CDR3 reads CASSSPRTGPDNEQFF. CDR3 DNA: TGTGCCAGCAGCTCACCCCGGACAGGGCCTGACAATGAGCAGTTCTTC. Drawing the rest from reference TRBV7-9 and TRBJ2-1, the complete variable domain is DTGVSQNPRHKITKRGQNVTFRCDPISEHNRLYWYRQTLGQGPEFLTYFQNEAQLEKSRLLSDRFSAERPKGSFSTLEIQRTEQGDSAMYLCASSSPRTGPDNEQFFGPGTRLTVL.

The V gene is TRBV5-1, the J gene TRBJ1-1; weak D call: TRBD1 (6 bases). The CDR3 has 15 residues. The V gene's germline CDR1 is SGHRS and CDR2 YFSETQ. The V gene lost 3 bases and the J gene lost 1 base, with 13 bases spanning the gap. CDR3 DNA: TGCGCCAGCAGCTCAAGGGGGGGGTCGAACACTGAAGCTTTCTTT. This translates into CASSSRGGSNTEAFF. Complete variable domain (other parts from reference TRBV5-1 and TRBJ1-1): KAGVTQTPRYLIKTRGQQVTLSCSPISGHRSVSWYQQTPGQGLQFLFEYFSETQRNKGNFPGRFSGRQFSNSRSEMNVSTLELGDSALYLCASSSRGGSNTEAFFGQGTRLTVV.

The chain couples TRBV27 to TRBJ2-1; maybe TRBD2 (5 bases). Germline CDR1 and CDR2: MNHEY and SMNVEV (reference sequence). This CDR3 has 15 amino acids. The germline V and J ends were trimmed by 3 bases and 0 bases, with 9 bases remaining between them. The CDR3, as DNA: TGTGCCAGCAGTTTTGAGGGTAGCTCCTACAATGAGCAGTTCTTC. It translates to CASSFEGSSYNEQFF.

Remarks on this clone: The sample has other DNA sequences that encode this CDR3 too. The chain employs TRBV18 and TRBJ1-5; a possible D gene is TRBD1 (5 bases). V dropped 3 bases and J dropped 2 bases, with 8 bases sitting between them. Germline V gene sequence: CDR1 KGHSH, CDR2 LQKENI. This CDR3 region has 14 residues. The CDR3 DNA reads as TGTGCCAGCTCACCGGGGGGGGGCAATCAGCCCCAGCATTTT. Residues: CASSPGGGNQPQHF.

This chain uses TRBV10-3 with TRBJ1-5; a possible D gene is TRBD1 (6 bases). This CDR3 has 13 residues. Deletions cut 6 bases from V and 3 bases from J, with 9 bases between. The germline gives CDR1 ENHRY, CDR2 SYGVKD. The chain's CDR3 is CAIRGQNNQPQHF. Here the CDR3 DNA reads TGTGCCATCAGAGGACAGAACAATCAGCCCCAGCATTTT.

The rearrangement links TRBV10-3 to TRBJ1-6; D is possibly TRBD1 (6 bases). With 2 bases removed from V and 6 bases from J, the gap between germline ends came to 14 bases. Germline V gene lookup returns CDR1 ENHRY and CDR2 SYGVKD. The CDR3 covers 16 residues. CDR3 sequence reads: CAISETVVGANSPLHF. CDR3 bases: TGTGCCATCAGTGAGACGGTTGTGGGGGCTAATTCACCCCTCCACTTT.

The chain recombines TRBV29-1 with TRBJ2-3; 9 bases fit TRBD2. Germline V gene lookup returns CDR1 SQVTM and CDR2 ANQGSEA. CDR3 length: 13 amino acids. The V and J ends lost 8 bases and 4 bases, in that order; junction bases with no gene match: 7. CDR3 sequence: CSCLRGGADTQYF. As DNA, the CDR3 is TGCAGCTGCTTGCGGGGGGGGGCAGATACGCAGTATTTT.

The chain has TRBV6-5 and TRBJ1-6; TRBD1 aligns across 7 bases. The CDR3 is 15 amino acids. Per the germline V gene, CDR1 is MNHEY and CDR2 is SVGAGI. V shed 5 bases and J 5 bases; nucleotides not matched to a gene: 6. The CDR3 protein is CASSAGTENNSPLHF. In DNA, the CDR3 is TGTGCCAGCAGTGCCGGGACAGAGAATAATTCACCCCTCCACTTT.